One sample yielded the 11 T cell receptor beta chains listed below, sequenced in a study of cytomegalovirus exposure and HLA in healthy donors. The data were produced by immunoSEQ multiplex PCR, yet TCRdb's version contains in-frame clones alone and is incomplete. The table records more than 200,000 clones, roughly 87% of them present only once. The sequenced sample was PBMCs. The receptors were gathered from a woman in her thirties in good health and CMV-seronegative.

This clone was counted a single time. This chain connects TRBV2 to TRBJ1-5; TRBD1 is a possible D gene (5 bases). The V end lost 2 bases, the J end lost 1 base, and 18 bases lay between the germline ends. The CDR3 sequence is 18 residues long. From germline, CDR1 is SNHLY and CDR2 FYNNEI. The CDR3 reads CASSEISGGGRSNQPQHF. The CDR3 DNA reads TGTGCCAGCAGTGAAATCAGTGGGGGGGGTAGGAGCAATCAGCCCCAGCATTTT.

This chain links TRBV6-5 with TRBJ2-5, with 8 bases aligning to TRBD2. This CDR3 is built from 15 residues. J gave up 1 base and V 5 bases, and 6 bases lay outside the gene matches. Germline CDR1 reads MNHEY; CDR2 reads SVGAGI. CDR3 protein: CASSKMTSAQETQYF. The CDR3 DNA reads TGTGCCAGCAGTAAGATGACTAGCGCCCAAGAGACCCAGTACTTC.

This sequence joins TRBV9 and TRBJ2-1; 7 nucleotides align to TRBD2. The CDR3 covers 17 residues. Trimming took 0 bases from V and 4 from J; bases not matched to a gene: 10. Per the germline V gene, CDR1 is SGDLS and CDR2 is YYNGEE. DNA for the CDR3: TGTGCCAGCAGCGTAGGGGGAGGGTCAGACACTTACAATGAGCAGTTCTTC. It yields the protein CASSVGGGSDTYNEQFF.

V and J are TRBV29-1 and TRBJ2-3; TRBD2 matches at 10 bases. The CDR3 spans 15 residues. Germline V CDR1 and CDR2: SQVTM, ANQGSEA. V shed 1 base and J 1 base; nucleotides not matched to a gene: 2. CDR3 coding DNA: TGCAGCGTTGAAGGGGGACTAGCGCGCACAGATACGCAGTATTTT. Translation: CSVEGGLARTDTQYF.

This clone came up once. V gene TRBV10-3 combines with J gene TRBJ2-1, with D hard to call. Trimming cost V 3 bases and J 8 bases, with 8 bases left between them. CDR1 and CDR2 from the germline V gene are ENHRY and SYGVKD. This CDR3 has 12 amino acids. The DNA for the CDR3 is TGTGCCATCAGTGATCAACCTTATGAGCAGTTCTTC. Protein: CAISDQPYEQFF.

The CDR3 here is CAISESEIGDTQYF. The CDR3 DNA reads as TGTGCCATCAGTGAGTCGGAGATCGGAGATACGCAGTATTTT. V and J are TRBV10-3 and TRBJ2-3; D is undetermined. V lost 0 bases and J 5 bases, leaving 9 bases between the germline ends. The CDR3 runs 14 residues. Germline V lookup: CDR1 ENHRY, CDR2 SYGVKD.

In its sample, this clone was seen many times. The V gene is TRBV7-8, the J gene TRBJ2-7; D might be TRBD1 (6 bases). V was pared by 4 bases and J by 2 bases, with 12 bases between. In germline, CDR1 is SGHVS, CDR2 FQNEAQ. The CDR3 has 14 residues. The CDR3 region is CASSSTGQTYEQYF. CDR3 in DNA: TGTGCCAGCAGCTCGACCGGACAGACCTACGAGCAGTACTTC.

The rearrangement links TRBV29-1 to TRBJ2-3, with TRBD2 as a possible D gene (5 bases). V was trimmed by 4 bases and J by 2 bases, leaving 16 bases between them. This CDR3 spans 15 amino acids. The germline V gene encodes CDR1 SQVTM and CDR2 ANQGSEA. The CDR3: CSVVSADFLTDTQYF. The CDR3 nucleotides are TGCAGCGTTGTGTCCGCGGACTTTCTCACAGATACGCAGTATTTT.

J is TRBJ1-2 and V is TRBV7-8; 7 nucleotides align to TRBD1. The CDR3 loop spans 14 amino acids. The ends lost 4 bases at V and 1 base at J; junction bases unmatched: 3. Looked up from germline, CDR1 is SGHVS and CDR2 is FQNEAQ. CDR3 coding DNA: TGTGCCAGCAGCTACACAGGGGTTAACTATGGCTACACCTTC. Its protein product is CASSYTGVNYGYTF.

CDR3 residues: CASSHSRGVVTETQYF. Here the CDR3 DNA reads TGTGCCAGCAGCCACTCGCGGGGGGTAGTAACGGAGACCCAGTACTTC. J is TRBJ2-5 and V is TRBV9; 8 bases are shared with TRBD2. Per germline, CDR1 SGDLS and CDR2 YYNGEE. CDR3 size: 16 residues. V was pared by 4 bases and J by 5 bases, with 13 bases of the junction left unmatched.

The V gene is TRBV19, the J gene TRBJ1-2, with D possibly TRBD1 on 6 matching bases. V lost 6 bases to trimming and J lost 7 bases, with 12 bases between them. CDR1 and CDR2 from the germline V gene are LNHDA and SQIVND (reference sequence). The CDR3 is 12 residues long. CDR3 amino acids: CASSGGPGGYTF. As DNA, the CDR3 is TGTGCCAGTAGCGGGGGGCCGGGTGGCTACACCTTC. Full variable domain (outside the CDR3, taken from reference TRBV19 and TRBJ1-2): DGGITQSPKYLFRKEGQNVTLSCEQNLNHDAMYWYRQDPGQGLRLIYYSQIVNDFQKGDIAEGYSVSREKKESFPLTVTSAQKNPTAFYLCASSGGPGGYTFGSGTRLTVV.